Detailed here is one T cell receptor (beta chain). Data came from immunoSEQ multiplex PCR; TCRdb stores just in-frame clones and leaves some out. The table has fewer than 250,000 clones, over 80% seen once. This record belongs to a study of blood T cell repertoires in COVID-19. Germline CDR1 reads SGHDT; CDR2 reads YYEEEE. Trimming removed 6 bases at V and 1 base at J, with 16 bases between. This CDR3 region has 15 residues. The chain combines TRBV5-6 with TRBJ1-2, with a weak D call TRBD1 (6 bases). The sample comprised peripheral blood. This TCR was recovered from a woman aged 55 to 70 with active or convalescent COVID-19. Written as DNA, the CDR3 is TGTGCCAGCACAGGAGGGGGGGTCTTTAACTATGGCTACACCTTC. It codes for CASTGGGVFNYGYTF.